The 28 T cell receptor beta chains listed next were all sequenced from one sample in a study of T cells in localized non-small cell lung cancer. Produced via immunoSEQ multiplex PCR; TCRdb's table is partial and in-frame only. The profile shows roughly 33,000 clones, 90% of them singletons. Sequencing used peripheral blood, obtained before any cancer treatment. These receptors were collected from a man aged 35 to 69 with stage I lung adenocarcinoma.

Remarks on this clone: The sample carries other DNA sequences with the same CDR3. The chain links TRBV6-1 to TRBJ2-3; TRBD2 matches 7 bases. After removal of 3 bases from V and 3 bases from J, the junction contained 6 bases not matched to a gene. The CDR3 runs 15 residues. CDR1 and CDR2 (germline): MNHNS, SASEGT. CDR3 residues: CASSEGQGLTDTQYF. CDR3 sequence (DNA): TGTGCCAGCAGTGAGGGGCAGGGACTAACAGATACGCAGTATTTT.

The chain recombines TRBV2 with TRBJ1-6; D is ambiguous. Trimming stripped 4 bases from V and 5 bases from J, with 9 bases between. CDR3 length equals 14 residues. In germline, CDR1 is SNHLY, CDR2 FYNNEI. CDR3 coding DNA: TGTGCCAGCAGTGGGGGTTTGGATAATTCACCCCTCCACTTT. Its protein product is CASSGGLDNSPLHF.

The CDR3 sequence: CASSPQGLYTDTQYF. CDR3 DNA sequence: TGCGCCAGCAGCCCCCAGGGACTTTACACAGATACGCAGTATTTT. V is TRBV5-1 and J is TRBJ2-3, with D maybe TRBD2 (6 bases). The CDR3 sequence is 15 residues long. Germline V gene data show CDR1 as SGHRS and CDR2 as YFSETQ. V shed 4 bases and J shed 2 bases, with 14 bases lying between them.

The chain has TRBV5-1 and TRBJ2-5; D is perhaps TRBD1 (6 bases). The CDR3 totals 15 residues. Trimming took off 1 base at V and 5 bases at J, with 15 bases between the two ends. Germline V gives CDR1 SGHRS, CDR2 YFSETQ. In DNA form, the CDR3 reads TGCGCCAGCAGCTTGTGGGCAGGGGTAGGGGAGACCCAGTACTTC. Translated: CASSLWAGVGETQYF.

The CDR3 protein is CASSQDGGQAKHAYGYTF. The CDR3 DNA reads as TGTGCCAGCAGCCAAGATGGTGGTCAGGCCAAACATGCCTATGGCTACACCTTC. This chain links TRBV4-2 with TRBJ1-2, with D uncertain. CDR3 length: 18 residues. The V gene's germline CDR1 is LGHNA and CDR2 YNFKEQ. Trimming stripped 0 bases from V and 4 bases from J, with 21 bases between.

The genes are TRBV4-2 and TRBJ1-1, with D possibly matching TRBD1 (5 bases). With 4 bases removed from V and 5 bases from J, the gap between germline ends came to 17 bases. CDR1 is LGHNA, CDR2 YNFKEQ, per germline. The CDR3 sequence is 15 residues long. The CDR3 nucleotides are TGTGCCAGCAGCCCTGGGCTCACTGGGGGGACTGAAGCTTTCTTT. Amino acid sequence: CASSPGLTGGTEAFF.

This chain connects TRBV6-1 to TRBJ2-7; D might be TRBD1 (6 bases). Germline V gene data show CDR1 as MNHNS and CDR2 as SASEGT. The CDR3 extends over 15 amino acids. The V and J ends lost 2 bases and 4 bases respectively, with 15 bases between them. The CDR3 nucleotides are TGTGCCAGCAGTGAAAAGGGGTCAGGGGCTTACGAGCAGTACTTC. This encodes CASSEKGSGAYEQYF.

V gene TRBV5-1 combines with J gene TRBJ2-3; either TRBD1 or TRBD2 may supply D (6 bases each). There are 14 residues in the CDR3. V was pared by 8 bases and J by 8 bases, with 21 bases between. The germline V gene has CDR1 SGHRS and CDR2 YFSETQ. In nucleotides, the CDR3 is TGCGCCAGTATCCAGGGCGGAGGGGGTGGTACGCAGTATTTT. Translation gives CASIQGGGGGTQYF. Together with reference TRBV5-1 and TRBJ2-3, the CDR3 gives the full variable domain: KAGVTQTPRYLIKTRGQQVTLSCSPISGHRSVSWYQQTPGQGLQFLFEYFSETQRNKGNFPGRFSGRQFSNSRSEMNVSTLELGDSALYLCASIQGGGGGTQYFGPGTRLTVL.

This chain connects TRBV30 to TRBJ2-1; 7 positions agree with TRBD2. Trimming took 0 bases from V and 9 from J; bases not matched to a gene: 5. The CDR3 has 13 amino acids. Germline V gene lookup returns CDR1 GTSNPN and CDR2 SVGIG (reference sequence). The CDR3: CAWSVGGEGEQFF. DNA of the CDR3: TGTGCCTGGAGTGTTGGAGGGGAGGGTGAGCAGTTCTTC. The variable domain in full, with the rest retrieved from reference TRBV30 and TRBJ2-1, is SQTIHQWPATLVQPVGSPLSLECTVEGTSNPNLYWYRQAAGRGLQLLFYSVGIGQISSEVPQNLSASRPQDRQFILSSKKLLLSDSGFYLCAWSVGGEGEQFFGPGTRLTVL.

The chain links TRBV6-5 to TRBJ2-5; 10 nucleotides align to TRBD1. The CDR3 runs to 13 residues. Germline V gene data show CDR1 as MNHEY and CDR2 as SVGAGI. V trimming: 6 bases; J trimming: 4 bases; junction bases outside the gene matches: 2. This CDR3 is CASRDRGRETQYF. In DNA form, the CDR3 reads TGTGCCAGCAGGGACAGGGGGAGAGAGACCCAGTACTTC.

V usage is TRBV7-9 and J usage is TRBJ2-2; 8 bases are shared with TRBD2. The germline CDR1 and CDR2 sequences are SEHNR and FQNEAQ (reference sequence). V shed 4 bases, J shed 9 bases, and the junction held 7 bases outside the gene matches. The CDR3 totals 14 residues. CDR3: CASSSSGPGWELFF. For the CDR3, the DNA is TGTGCCAGCAGCTCTAGCGGGCCTGGTTGGGAGCTGTTTTTT.

The rearrangement links TRBV30 to TRBJ1-1; 10 bases agree with TRBD1. CDR3 length equals 16 residues. Germline CDR1 reads GTSNPN; CDR2 reads SVGIG (reference sequence). Trimming removed 1 base from V and 5 bases from J; junction bases left unmatched: 10. This CDR3 reads CAWSAPRDRGKTEAFF. The DNA for the CDR3 is TGTGCCTGGAGTGCCCCCAGGGACAGGGGAAAGACTGAAGCTTTCTTT. Full variable domain (remainder filled in from reference TRBV30 and TRBJ1-1): SQTIHQWPATLVQPVGSPLSLECTVEGTSNPNLYWYRQAAGRGLQLLFYSVGIGQISSEVPQNLSASRPQDRQFILSSKKLLLSDSGFYLCAWSAPRDRGKTEAFFGQGTRLTVV.

The J gene is TRBJ2-7, the V gene TRBV11-2; 8 positions agree with TRBD1. The germline V gene has CDR1 SGHAT and CDR2 FQNNGV. J gave up 10 bases and V 5 bases, and 7 bases lay outside the gene matches. This CDR3 contains 12 residues. In DNA, the CDR3 is TGTGCCAGCAGCCCGGACAGGGCCGGTCAGTACTTC. It specifies CASSPDRAGQYF.

This rearrangement joins TRBV7-2 to TRBJ2-3; a possible D gene is TRBD1 (6 bases). Trimming stripped 7 bases from V and 2 bases from J, with 13 bases between. The germline V gene has CDR1 SGHTA and CDR2 FQGNSA. The CDR3 length is 14 residues. CDR3: CASTRDIFTDTQYF. CDR3 sequence (DNA): TGTGCCAGCACGAGGGACATTTTCACAGATACGCAGTATTTT.

The chain combines TRBV5-1 with TRBJ1-1, with unresolved D. Per the germline V gene, CDR1 is SGHRS and CDR2 is YFSETQ. This CDR3 is 11 amino acids long. V lost 6 bases and J 5 bases, leaving 8 bases between the germline ends. DNA for the CDR3: TGCGCCAGCAAAGAATTTACTGAAGCTTTCTTT. Amino acids: CASKEFTEAFF.

The V gene is TRBV18, the J gene TRBJ1-6; 9 positions match TRBD1. J lost 5 bases, V lost 3 bases, and 2 bases had no gene match. Germline assignment: CDR1 KGHSH and CDR2 LQKENI. The length of the CDR3 is 15 residues. As DNA, the CDR3 is TGTGCCAGCTCACCCCGACAGGGGGATAATTCACCCCTCCACTTT. Protein: CASSPRQGDNSPLHF. Full variable domain (missing parts from reference TRBV18 and TRBJ1-6): NAGVMQNPRHLVRRRGQEARLRCSPMKGHSHVYWYRQLPEEGLKFMVYLQKENIIDESGMPKERFSAEFPKEGPSILRIQQVVRGDSAAYFCASSPRQGDNSPLHFGNGTRLTVT.

In its sample, this clone was seen once. The chain joins TRBV7-2 to TRBJ1-5; TRBD1 might be the D (5 bases). The V end lost 8 bases, the J end lost 5 bases, and 16 bases lay between the germline ends. Germline CDR1 SGHTA, CDR2 FQGNSA. The CDR3 length is 14 residues. The CDR3 loop reads CASGPQVGDQPQHF. CDR3 in DNA: TGTGCCAGCGGCCCCCAAGTGGGGGATCAGCCCCAGCATTTT.

The J gene is TRBJ2-7, the V gene TRBV20-1; D gene ambiguous. The CDR3 extends over 11 amino acids. CDR1 DFQATT and CDR2 SNEGSKA come from the germline V gene (reference sequence). V was trimmed by 5 bases and J by 3 bases, leaving 8 bases between them. CDR3 region: CSAQNGYEQYF. CDR3 bases: TGCAGTGCTCAAAACGGCTACGAGCAGTACTTC.

The chain joins TRBV6-5 to TRBJ1-1; weak D call: TRBD1 (6 bases). Trimming cost V 6 bases and J 7 bases, with 18 bases left between them. The CDR3 length is 14 residues. Germline V gives CDR1 MNHEY, CDR2 SVGAGI. The CDR3 reads CASRGGVGGHEAFF. For the CDR3, the DNA is TGTGCCAGCAGGGGCGGTGTCGGGGGCCATGAAGCTTTCTTT.

This clone showed up just once. The chain has TRBV6-1 and TRBJ1-2; no definite D call. Trimming cost V 4 bases and J 1 base, with 7 bases left between them. CDR1 is MNHNS, CDR2 SASEGT, per germline. The CDR3 length is 13 residues. CDR3 nucleotide sequence: TGTGCCAGCAGTGCCGGGGTTAACTATGGCTACACCTTC. It encodes CASSAGVNYGYTF.

Of note for this clone: The junction shows a germline mismatch at one end, possibly a read error. J is TRBJ2-2 and V is TRBV7-7, with 7 bases matching TRBD1. The CDR3 sequence is 13 residues long. The V gene's germline CDR1 is SSHAT and CDR2 FNYEAQ (reference sequence). CDR3 bases: TGTGCTAGCAGCTCCCAGGGGGCCGGGGAGCTGTTTTTT. It translates to CASSSQGAGELFF. Supplemented by reference TRBV7-7 and TRBJ2-2, the full variable domain reads GAGVSQSPRYKVTKRGQDVTLRCDPISSHATLYWYQQALGQGPEFLTYFNYEAQPDKSGLPSDRFSAERPEGSISTLTIQRTEQRDSAMYRCASSSQGAGELFFGEGSRLTVL.

The CDR3 nucleotides are TGTGCCAGCTCATTACAGGGACAGGGGGCGCAACCGCCTGGCTACACCTTC. Translated, it gives CASSLQGQGAQPPGYTF. The V and J genes are TRBV18 and TRBJ1-2; 12 bases are shared with TRBD1. CDR3 size: 17 residues. Germline loops: CDR1 KGHSH, CDR2 LQKENI. Trimming took 5 bases from V and 7 from J; bases not matched to a gene: 14.

In this sample, this clone turned up a few times. The rearrangement joins TRBV9 to TRBJ1-4; D unclear. Per the germline V gene, CDR1 is SGDLS and CDR2 is YYNGEE. The CDR3 totals 13 residues. V shed 3 bases and J shed 8 bases, with 11 bases lying between them. This chain's CDR3 is CASSAWVGEKLFF. In DNA form, the CDR3 reads TGTGCCAGCAGCGCGTGGGTTGGGGAAAAACTGTTTTTT.

The V gene is TRBV5-4, the J gene TRBJ2-6; D is possibly TRBD1 (6 bases). The CDR3 runs to 17 residues. The V end was cut by 4 bases, the J end by 3 bases, with 17 bases between. Germline V gene lookup returns CDR1 SGHNT and CDR2 YYREEE (reference sequence). The CDR3 here is CASSRIPPGVGANVLTF. The CDR3 bases are TGTGCCAGCAGCCGCATTCCCCCAGGGGTTGGGGCCAACGTCCTGACTTTC.

The chain couples TRBV2 to TRBJ1-5, with D unclear. Germline V lookup: CDR1 SNHLY, CDR2 FYNNEI. The CDR3 consists of 15 residues. Deletions cut 6 bases from V and 6 bases from J, with 18 bases between. The CDR3 region is CASSPTDRSGQPQHF. In DNA form, the CDR3 reads TGTGCCAGCAGCCCCACTGACCGTTCGGGTCAGCCCCAGCATTTT.

The V gene is TRBV7-2, the J gene TRBJ2-1, with 7 bases lining up with TRBD2. The CDR3 is made up of 13 amino acids. Trimming at V came to 5 bases and at J to 9 bases, leaving 7 bases not matched to a gene. Germline V gives CDR1 SGHTA, CDR2 FQGNSA. CDR3 protein: CASSAQWGGEQFF. CDR3 in DNA: TGTGCCAGCAGCGCGCAGTGGGGGGGTGAGCAGTTCTTC.

CDR3 coding DNA: TGTGCCAGCAGCGGGACTAGCCGAGAGCAGTACTTC. Translating gives CASSGTSREQYF. The rearrangement uses TRBV9 and TRBJ2-7, with 8 bases matching TRBD2. V shed 3 bases, J shed 7 bases, and the junction held 3 bases outside the gene matches. The CDR3 runs 12 residues. In germline, CDR1 is SGDLS, CDR2 YYNGEE. Drawing the rest from reference TRBV9 and TRBJ2-7, the complete variable domain is DSGVTQTPKHLITATGQRVTLRCSPRSGDLSVYWYQQSLDQGLQFLIQYYNGEERAKGNILERFSAQQFPDLHSELNLSSLELGDSALYFCASSGTSREQYFGPGTRLTVT.

In this sample, this clone turned up once. This rearrangement joins TRBV5-1 to TRBJ2-3, with D perhaps TRBD2 (6 bases). The ends were cut back, 4 bases at V and 4 bases at J, with 13 bases in the middle. Germline lookup yields CDR1 SGHRS and CDR2 YFSETQ. The CDR3 is 14 amino acids. The CDR3 spells CASSGPGGADTQYF. CDR3 DNA sequence: TGCGCCAGCAGCGGACCCGGGGGAGCAGATACGCAGTATTTT.